These T cell receptor beta chains were read from a single sample in a study of HIV-infected patients and healthy controls. TCRdb called the 5' RACE reads again in MiXCR, with one record for every CDR3 protein. The data hold fewer than 7,000 distinct CDR3 sequences, with about 10% observed a single time. This sample comprised blood, obtained during antiretroviral therapy. The receptor source for this set is an adult with HIV infection. Each CDR3 is given without its conserved first and last residue. Clone size is shown for a subset of rows, as once, few, many or a class of expanded clone.

11 TRBV12-3/TRBV12-4 - ASSRQLEETQY
14 TRBV7-2 medium-sized ASTPLEVGTPDTQY
12 TRBV3-1 many ASSFGTGGAEQY
17 TRBV20-1 many SAMDRARGRGGSNQPQH
12 TRBV5-1 many ASSDRLDLYEQY
16 TRBV4-1 medium-sized ASTLFGQESSYNSPLH
16 TRBV6-6 many ASSYRLAGGGSYNEQF
13 TRBV9 medium-sized ASSVYWGSTDTQY
12 TRBV19 many ASTAGTNYNEQF
13 TRBV7-9 few ASSFSSLNTGELF
15 TRBV6-2/TRBV6-3 many ASSYSIRTGANQPQH
14 TRBV20-1 medium-sized SARGLADTRRDTQY
13 TRBV5-1 medium-sized ASSLAGGYQETQY
13 TRBV6-5 many ASSNTGWNNQPQH
11 TRBV7-2 medium-sized ASSRTGEPPLH
17 TRBV7-8 once ASSLGTSGRAGRTGELF
13 TRBV3-1 few ASSRLAGGRNTQY
11 TRBV7-2 medium-sized ASSFRNTGELF
14 TRBV6-6 medium-sized ASSSLTSGGADTQY
17 TRBV12-3/TRBV12-4 - ASSLARRTGLKDNSPLH
13 TRBV20-1 many SATIQGIMNTEAF
9 TRBV20-1 - SVHFNYGYT
16 TRBV7-9 medium-sized ASRDAYRGQAMNTEAF
14 TRBV4-1 medium-sized ASSQGASGSSYEQY